The 8 T cell receptor beta chains below all came from one sample that was sequenced in a study of STAT5B mutations in CD4+ large granular lymphocyte leukemia. Produced via immunoSEQ multiplex PCR; TCRdb's table is partial and in-frame only. The sample includes more than 25,000 clones, over 70% seen only once; the top ten take around 0.98%. Material: CD4+ T cells from blood buffy coats. The receptors were sampled from a human donor in good health.

The chain uses TRBV5-1 and TRBJ1-2, with TRBD1 matching 8 bases. Germline-derived CDR1 and CDR2 are SGHRS and YFSETQ. The CDR3 is made up of 17 amino acids. Trimming took 4 bases from V and 5 from J; bases not matched to a gene: 16. CDR3 protein: CASSPREQGGEGYGYTF. Here the CDR3 DNA reads TGCGCCAGCAGCCCACGAGAACAGGGGGGCGAGGGGTATGGCTACACCTTC.

The genes are TRBV6-1 and TRBJ1-3; weak D call: TRBD1 (5 bases). Germline V lookup: CDR1 MNHNS, CDR2 SASEGT. The V and J ends lost 2 bases and 0 bases respectively, with 8 bases between them. This CDR3 region has 15 residues. The CDR3 nucleotides are TGTGCCAGCAGTGAACAGGGAAACTCTGGAAACACCATATATTTT. As protein: CASSEQGNSGNTIYF.

V usage is TRBV27 and J usage is TRBJ2-5; 7 bases line up with TRBD2. The ends lost 7 bases at V and 5 bases at J; junction bases unmatched: 16. The CDR3 sequence is 16 residues long. Germline CDR1 reads MNHEY; CDR2 reads SMNVEV (reference sequence). The CDR3 DNA reads TGTGCCAGCAAAACATTAGGGGACTACGATCACGAGACCCAGTACTTC. Translation: CASKTLGDYDHETQYF.

The chain employs TRBV4-2 and TRBJ2-2; maybe TRBD2 (5 bases). The CDR3 sequence is 18 residues long. Trimming took off 1 base at V and 0 bases at J, with 15 bases between the two ends. Germline CDR1 and CDR2: LGHNA and YNFKEQ. The CDR3 DNA sequence: TGTGCCAGCAGCCAAGGGGTAGGGCTAGCCGCGAACACCGGGGAGCTGTTTTTT. Protein product: CASSQGVGLAANTGELFF.

This CDR3 is CASSYNGRAAGNTIYF. DNA of the CDR3: TGTGCCAGCAGTTATAATGGGAGGGCGGCGGGAAACACCATATATTTT. The genes are TRBV28 and TRBJ1-3, with no clear D. Between the trimmed V and J ends, which lost 4 bases and 4 bases, there was a span of 17 bases. Germline V gene lookup returns CDR1 MDHEN and CDR2 SYDVKM. The CDR3 extends over 16 amino acids.

This chain joins TRBV2 and TRBJ2-3; TRBD2 might be the D (5 bases). Trimming pared 6 bases from V and 3 bases from J, leaving 13 bases between. CDR1 is SNHLY, CDR2 FYNNEI, per germline. This CDR3 comprises 14 residues. The CDR3: CASSYDYGTDTQYF. The CDR3, as DNA: TGTGCCAGCAGCTACGACTATGGGACAGATACGCAGTATTTT.

The V call is TRBV5-4, the J call TRBJ1-3, with a weak D call TRBD1 (5 bases). Trimming left V 3 bases short and J 4 bases short, with 8 bases between. The CDR3 is 13 amino acids. Germline CDR1 SGHNT, CDR2 YYREEE (reference sequence). CDR3 sequence reads: CASSSAGGNTIYF. Written as DNA, the CDR3 is TGTGCCAGCAGCTCAGCAGGGGGAAACACCATATATTTT.

This rearrangement joins TRBV7-2 to TRBJ1-2; a weak D match, TRBD1 (5 bases). The germline gives CDR1 SGHTA, CDR2 FQGNSA. Trimming left V 4 bases short and J 10 bases short, with 25 bases between. The CDR3 extends over 16 amino acids. The CDR3 region is CASSSVQARLTSDYTF. CDR3 sequence (DNA): TGTGCCAGCAGCTCGGTACAGGCTAGGCTAACTTCGGACTACACCTTC. The whole variable domain, remainder taken from reference TRBV7-2 and TRBJ1-2, is GAGVSQSPSNKVTEKGKDVELRCDPISGHTALYWYRQSLGQGLEFLIYFQGNSAPDKSGLPSDRFSAERTGGSVSTLTIQRTQQEDSAVYLCASSSVQARLTSDYTFGSGTRLTVV.